This T cell receptor beta chain was retrieved from a study of cytomegalovirus exposure and HLA in healthy donors. Method: immunoSEQ multiplex PCR; TCRdb's copy keeps in-frame clones and lacks some. Of roughly 65,000 clones listed, about 90% are singletons. The CDR3 spans 15 residues. The germline V and J ends were trimmed by 7 bases and 2 bases, with 16 bases remaining between them. Germline V gene sequence: CDR1 MNHEY, CDR2 SVGAGI. From the 120-subject validation cohort, which was separate from the approximately 670-subject first cohort, the donors were drawn. This TCR derives from a man aged 18 to 30 in good health and CMV-seronegative. The V and J genes are TRBV6-5 and TRBJ2-3; maybe TRBD2 (6 bases). The sample comprised PBMCs. The CDR3 sequence is CASTPPGDDTDTQYF. The CDR3 DNA reads TGTGCCAGCACCCCTCCGGGAGACGACACAGATACGCAGTATTTT.